This is a list of T cell receptor beta chains from one sample in a study of T cell responses to AZD1222 COVID-19 vaccine. Measured with immunoSEQ multiplex PCR; TCRdb has only the in-frame clones, and not every one. The sample has around 83,000 clones, 90% seen once; the top ten hold approximately 5%. The material sequenced was peripheral blood, taken 28 days after the second AZD1222 dose. The source is an adult who received the AZD1222 COVID-19 vaccine. Both conserved end residues are part of each CDR3. Fields, in order: D gene, J gene, clone size, V gene, CDR3 DNA, CDR3 protein. A D gene is named only where the DNA matches it firmly. The size field is filled for only some rows; it gives once, few, many or a size class.

d_gene: -
j_gene: TRBJ1-1
abundance: -
v_gene: TRBV10-3
CDR3nt: TGTGCCATCAGCAGGACAGCAAATATGAACACTGAAGCTTTCTTT
CDR3aa: CAISRTANMNTEAFF

d_gene: -
j_gene: TRBJ2-7
abundance: -
v_gene: TRBV24-1
CDR3nt: TGTGCCACCAGTGACCCCAACAGGGTCGAGCAGTACTTC
CDR3aa: CATSDPNRVEQYF

d_gene: -
j_gene: TRBJ2-7
abundance: -
v_gene: TRBV5-1
CDR3nt: TGCGCCAGCAGCCTGGAGTCTGGGATCAGGGCCGAGCAGTACTTC
CDR3aa: CASSLESGIRAEQYF

d_gene: -
j_gene: TRBJ1-5
abundance: -
v_gene: TRBV18
CDR3nt: TGTGCCAGCTCACCGGACCGGGGGCTTCAGCCCCAGCATTTT
CDR3aa: CASSPDRGLQPQHF

d_gene: -
j_gene: TRBJ1-1
abundance: -
v_gene: TRBV20-1
CDR3nt: TGCAGTGCTATGAACACTGAAGCTTTCTTT
CDR3aa: CSAMNTEAFF

d_gene: TRBD1
j_gene: TRBJ1-1
abundance: -
v_gene: TRBV29-1
CDR3nt: TGCAGCGCGAGACAGGGAGGCACTGAAGCTTTCTTT
CDR3aa: CSARQGGTEAFF

d_gene: TRBD1
j_gene: TRBJ1-2
abundance: -
v_gene: TRBV2
CDR3nt: TGTGCCAGCAGGGAAGACAGGGTGAGCTACACCTTC
CDR3aa: CASREDRVSYTF

d_gene: -
j_gene: TRBJ1-2
abundance: -
v_gene: TRBV6-2/TRBV6-3
CDR3nt: TGTGCCAGCAGTTCTCCTCGAGAAGCTAACTATGGCTACACCTTC
CDR3aa: CASSSPREANYGYTF

d_gene: -
j_gene: TRBJ1-3
abundance: -
v_gene: TRBV9
CDR3nt: TGTGCCAGCAGCGTAGACCCAGGGGCTGGAAACACCATATATTTT
CDR3aa: CASSVDPGAGNTIYF

d_gene: -
j_gene: TRBJ2-2
abundance: -
v_gene: TRBV6-5
CDR3nt: TGTGCCAGCGTTAGATCCGTACAGAACACCGGGGAGCTGTTTTTT
CDR3aa: CASVRSVQNTGELFF

d_gene: -
j_gene: TRBJ1-1
abundance: -
v_gene: TRBV7-9
CDR3nt: TGTGCCAGCAGCTTAGTCGGCCGAGTTGACCCTGAAGCTTTCTTT
CDR3aa: CASSLVGRVDPEAFF

d_gene: -
j_gene: TRBJ2-7
abundance: -
v_gene: TRBV6-5
CDR3nt: TGTGCCAGCGGGCAGGGAAAGGTCGAGCAGTACTTC
CDR3aa: CASGQGKVEQYF

d_gene: -
j_gene: TRBJ1-1
abundance: -
v_gene: TRBV7-2
CDR3nt: TGTGCCAGCAGCTTAGCCGGGAATATCGGGACTGAAGCTTTCTTT
CDR3aa: CASSLAGNIGTEAFF

d_gene: TRBD1
j_gene: TRBJ2-7
abundance: few
v_gene: TRBV2
CDR3nt: TGTGCCAGCCTTGACAGGGGCTACGAGCAGTACTTC
CDR3aa: CASLDRGYEQYF

d_gene: TRBD1
j_gene: TRBJ1-2
abundance: -
v_gene: TRBV18
CDR3nt: TGTGCCAGCTCGCCGAACCCAGGGGGAAACTATGGCTACACCTTC
CDR3aa: CASSPNPGGNYGYTF

d_gene: -
j_gene: TRBJ2-3
abundance: -
v_gene: TRBV6-6
CDR3nt: TGTGCCAGCCATCGACAGAGCAGAGATACGCAGTATTTT
CDR3aa: CASHRQSRDTQYF

d_gene: -
j_gene: TRBJ1-5
abundance: -
v_gene: TRBV28
CDR3nt: TGTGCCAGCAGTTTATCGGGGGGCGGCAATCAGCCCCAGCATTTT
CDR3aa: CASSLSGGGNQPQHF

d_gene: TRBD1
j_gene: TRBJ1-2
abundance: -
v_gene: TRBV27
CDR3nt: TGTGCCAGCAGTTTAGTCGGGACAGGGTCTGGCTACACCTTC
CDR3aa: CASSLVGTGSGYTF

d_gene: -
j_gene: TRBJ1-6
abundance: -
v_gene: TRBV7-8
CDR3nt: TGTGCCAGCAGCTTAGTCGTCCGCCCGAGCTCCTATAATTCACCCCTCCACTTT
CDR3aa: CASSLVVRPSSYNSPLHF

d_gene: TRBD2
j_gene: TRBJ2-7
abundance: -
v_gene: TRBV5-1
CDR3nt: TGCGCCAGCAGCCTCCTAGCGGGGGCTAGCTCCTACGAGCAGTACTTC
CDR3aa: CASSLLAGASSYEQYF

d_gene: -
j_gene: TRBJ2-2
abundance: -
v_gene: TRBV4-1
CDR3nt: TGCGCCAGCAGCACCCGGGTTACCGGGGAGCTGTTTTTT
CDR3aa: CASSTRVTGELFF

d_gene: -
j_gene: TRBJ2-1
abundance: few
v_gene: TRBV3-1/TRBV3-2
CDR3nt: TGTGCCAGCAGCCAAACTCCGAGGGGTCCCTACAATGAGCAGTTCTTC
CDR3aa: CASSQTPRGPYNEQFF

d_gene: -
j_gene: TRBJ2-5
abundance: -
v_gene: TRBV7-2
CDR3nt: TGTGCCAGCAGCCGGGCCATAGAGACCCAGTACTTC
CDR3aa: CASSRAIETQYF

d_gene: -
j_gene: TRBJ2-3
abundance: once
v_gene: TRBV6-5
CDR3nt: TGTGCCAGCAGTTATGGGGGGTTGGCAGATACGCAGTATTTT
CDR3aa: CASSYGGLADTQYF

d_gene: -
j_gene: TRBJ1-3
abundance: -
v_gene: TRBV7-3
CDR3nt: TGTGCCAGCAGCCGAAGTACTCCCTCTGGAAACACCATATATTTT
CDR3aa: CASSRSTPSGNTIYF

d_gene: -
j_gene: TRBJ2-1
abundance: -
v_gene: TRBV5-1
CDR3nt: TGCGCCAGCAGCGTTCAGGGAGGTGCTTACAATGAGCAGTTCTTC
CDR3aa: CASSVQGGAYNEQFF

d_gene: TRBD1
j_gene: TRBJ2-7
abundance: -
v_gene: TRBV7-6
CDR3nt: TGTGCCAGCAGCTTAGCCTACAGGGGGATCTACGAGCAGTACTTC
CDR3aa: CASSLAYRGIYEQYF

d_gene: TRBD1
j_gene: TRBJ1-6
abundance: -
v_gene: TRBV19
CDR3nt: TGTGCCAGTAGTCCGCTAGGGACAGGGGTATCACCCCTCCACTTT
CDR3aa: CASSPLGTGVSPLHF

d_gene: -
j_gene: TRBJ1-5
abundance: -
v_gene: TRBV6-8
CDR3nt: TGTGCCAGCAGTTACATAGGGCGGGGGGGTCAGCCCCAGCATTTT
CDR3aa: CASSYIGRGGQPQHF

d_gene: -
j_gene: TRBJ1-6
abundance: -
v_gene: TRBV19
CDR3nt: TGTGCCAGTAGTATTTTAGGGGGTAATTCACCCCTCCACTTT
CDR3aa: CASSILGGNSPLHF

d_gene: -
j_gene: TRBJ2-3
abundance: -
v_gene: TRBV24-1
CDR3nt: TGTGCCACCAGTGATAAGATTGGCCGAGGCACAGATACGCAGTATTTT
CDR3aa: CATSDKIGRGTDTQYF

d_gene: -
j_gene: TRBJ1-6
abundance: -
v_gene: TRBV18
CDR3nt: TGTGCCAGCTCAGAGGCACCCTCCTATAATTCACCCCTCCACTTT
CDR3aa: CASSEAPSYNSPLHF

d_gene: TRBD1
j_gene: TRBJ2-7
abundance: -
v_gene: TRBV14
CDR3nt: TGTGCCAGCAGCCAAGAAACAGGGGGCCCCTACGAGCAGTACTTC
CDR3aa: CASSQETGGPYEQYF

d_gene: TRBD1
j_gene: TRBJ2-2
abundance: -
v_gene: TRBV7-6
CDR3nt: TGTGCCAGCAGCTTAATCCCGCCAGGGGGGAACACCGGGGAGCTGTTTTTT
CDR3aa: CASSLIPPGGNTGELFF

d_gene: TRBD1
j_gene: TRBJ1-4
abundance: -
v_gene: TRBV9
CDR3nt: TGTGCCAGCAGCGGGAGAGGGACAGCTAATGAAAAACTGTTTTTT
CDR3aa: CASSGRGTANEKLFF

d_gene: -
j_gene: TRBJ2-5
abundance: once
v_gene: TRBV18
CDR3nt: TGTGCCAGCTCACCAGTGAGAGAGACCCAGTACTTC
CDR3aa: CASSPVRETQYF

d_gene: -
j_gene: TRBJ1-1
abundance: -
v_gene: TRBV29-1
CDR3nt: TGCAGCGTTGGCAAGGGCGGGAACACTGAAGCTTTCTTT
CDR3aa: CSVGKGGNTEAFF

d_gene: TRBD1
j_gene: TRBJ1-5
abundance: -
v_gene: TRBV30
CDR3nt: TGTGCCTGGAGGGGGGACAGGGAGAACAATCAGCCCCAGCATTTT
CDR3aa: CAWRGDRENNQPQHF

d_gene: -
j_gene: TRBJ2-6
abundance: -
v_gene: TRBV6-5
CDR3nt: TGTGCCAGCAGAGGGGACACTGGGGCCAACGTCCTGACTTTC
CDR3aa: CASRGDTGANVLTF

d_gene: TRBD1
j_gene: TRBJ1-5
abundance: -
v_gene: TRBV18
CDR3nt: TGTGCCAGCTCACCAGTAAGGCCGGGACAGGGGCCCCAGCATTTT
CDR3aa: CASSPVRPGQGPQHF

d_gene: -
j_gene: TRBJ2-7
abundance: -
v_gene: TRBV29-1
CDR3nt: TGCAGCTTTCAAGGGAGGTCCTACGAGCAGTACTTC
CDR3aa: CSFQGRSYEQYF

d_gene: -
j_gene: TRBJ2-7
abundance: -
v_gene: TRBV2
CDR3nt: TGTGCCAGCGTTACAGGGGACTTCCGATCCTACGAGCAGTACTTC
CDR3aa: CASVTGDFRSYEQYF

d_gene: -
j_gene: TRBJ1-5
abundance: few
v_gene: TRBV19
CDR3nt: TGTGCCAGTAGTATATGGGAGGGAAATAGCAATCAGCCCCAGCATTTT
CDR3aa: CASSIWEGNSNQPQHF

d_gene: -
j_gene: TRBJ1-2
abundance: -
v_gene: TRBV28
CDR3nt: TGTGCCAGCAGTTCCGAGATCTTGGGGGACTATGGCTACACCTTC
CDR3aa: CASSSEILGDYGYTF

d_gene: -
j_gene: TRBJ1-1
abundance: -
v_gene: TRBV6-5
CDR3nt: TGTGCCAGCAGCTATATTGTGAACACTGAAGCTTTCTTT
CDR3aa: CASSYIVNTEAFF